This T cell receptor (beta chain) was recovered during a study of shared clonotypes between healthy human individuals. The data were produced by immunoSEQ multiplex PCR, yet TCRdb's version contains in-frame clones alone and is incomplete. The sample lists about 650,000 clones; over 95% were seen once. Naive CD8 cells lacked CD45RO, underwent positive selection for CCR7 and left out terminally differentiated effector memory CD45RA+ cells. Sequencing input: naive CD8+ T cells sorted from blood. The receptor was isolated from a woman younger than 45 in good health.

The CDR3 here is CSVEEVGGYTF. The CDR3 coding sequence is TGCAGCGTTGAAGAGGTTGGTGGCTACACCTTC. The chain couples TRBV29-1 to TRBJ1-2; D is unclear. Trimming stripped 0 bases from V and 7 bases from J, with 6 bases between. From germline, CDR1 is SQVTM and CDR2 ANQGSEA. The CDR3 totals 11 residues.